Only a few counts were recorded for the clone carrying this T cell receptor beta chain. What it recognizes is unknown. The PCR made use of 60 Vbeta and 13 Jbeta primers. Measured with immunoSEQ multiplex PCR; TCRdb has only the in-frame clones, and not every one. The table shows 150,000 to 200,000 clones, with roughly 80% occurring only once. Trimming took 5 bases from V and 6 from J; bases not matched to a gene: 5. Germline assignment: CDR1 MNHNY and CDR2 SVGAGI (reference sequence). The CDR3 is 14 amino acids. This sample was included in a study of cytomegalovirus exposure and HLA in healthy donors. Study-level results: Donor immune exposure was known only as CMV serostatus. In all likelihood, a cluster of highly shared sequence variants was a sequencing artifact.

At the time of sampling, donors were nominally healthy, though unrecorded immune exposures were likely. The chain uses TRBV6-6 and TRBJ2-2; TRBD2 agrees at 8 bases. This sequence originates from a male donor in good health and CMV-seropositive. Specimen: PBMCs. The CDR3 here is CASSSGSGSGELFF. The CDR3, as DNA: TGTGCCAGCAGTAGCGGGAGTGGATCCGGGGAGCTGTTTTTT.